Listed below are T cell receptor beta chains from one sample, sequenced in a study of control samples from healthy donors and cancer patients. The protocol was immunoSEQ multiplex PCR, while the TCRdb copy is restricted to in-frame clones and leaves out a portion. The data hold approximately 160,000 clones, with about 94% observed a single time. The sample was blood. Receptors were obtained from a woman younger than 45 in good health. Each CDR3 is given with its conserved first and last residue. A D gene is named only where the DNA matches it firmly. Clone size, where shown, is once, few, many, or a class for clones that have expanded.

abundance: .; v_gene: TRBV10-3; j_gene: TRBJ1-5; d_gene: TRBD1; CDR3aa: CAISGVDRDQPQHF; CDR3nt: TGTGCCATCAGTGGGGTCGACAGGGACCAGCCCCAGCATTTT
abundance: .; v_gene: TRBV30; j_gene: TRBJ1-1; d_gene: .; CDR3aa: CAWTDWNGNTEAFF; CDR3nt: TGTGCCTGGACCGACTGGAATGGGAACACTGAAGCTTTCTTT
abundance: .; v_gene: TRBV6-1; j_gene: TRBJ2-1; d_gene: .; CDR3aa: CASSEWPSSYNEQFF; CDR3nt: TGTGCCAGCAGTGAATGGCCCAGCTCCTACAATGAGCAGTTCTTC
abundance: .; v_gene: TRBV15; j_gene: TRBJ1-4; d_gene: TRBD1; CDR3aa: CATSRDRQGGEKLFF; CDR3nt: TGTGCCACCAGCAGAGATCGACAGGGAGGCGAAAAACTGTTTTTT
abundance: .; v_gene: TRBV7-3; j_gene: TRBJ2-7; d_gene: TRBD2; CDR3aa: CASSLNPPGLETGEQYF; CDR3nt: TGTGCCAGCAGCTTAAACCCTCCGGGACTAGAAACGGGCGAGCAGTACTTC
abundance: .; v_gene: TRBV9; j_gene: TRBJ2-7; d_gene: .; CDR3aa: CASSRETSSSYEQYF; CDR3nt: TGTGCCAGCAGTAGAGAGACCTCCAGCTCCTACGAGCAGTACTTC
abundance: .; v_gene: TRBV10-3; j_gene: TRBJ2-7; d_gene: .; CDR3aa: CASRAGGASGGGPYEQYF; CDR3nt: TGTGCCAGCCGTGCAGGGGGCGCGTCGGGAGGGGGACCCTACGAGCAGTACTTC
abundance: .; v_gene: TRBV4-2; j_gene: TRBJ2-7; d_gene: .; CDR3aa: CASSQGGDDSYEQYF; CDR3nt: TGTGCCAGCAGCCAAGGGGGGGACGACTCCTACGAGCAGTACTTC
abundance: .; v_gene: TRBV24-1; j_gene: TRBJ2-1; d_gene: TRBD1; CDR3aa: CATSDPTGLDNEQFF; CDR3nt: TGTGCCACCAGTGATCCGACAGGGTTAGACAATGAGCAGTTCTTC
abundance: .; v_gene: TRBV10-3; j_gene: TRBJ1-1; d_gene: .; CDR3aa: CAISESGNAEAFF; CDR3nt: TGTGCCATCAGTGAATCGGGGAATGCTGAAGCTTTCTTT
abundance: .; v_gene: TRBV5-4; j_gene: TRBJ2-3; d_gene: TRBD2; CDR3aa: CASSPGLAGLDTQYF; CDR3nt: TGTGCCAGCAGCCCGGGACTAGCGGGTCTAGATACGCAGTATTTT
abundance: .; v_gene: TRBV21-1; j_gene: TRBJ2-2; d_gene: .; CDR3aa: CASSQRATGGDTGELFF; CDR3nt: TGTGCCAGCAGCCAAAGGGCGACAGGGGGAGACACCGGGGAGCTGTTTTTT
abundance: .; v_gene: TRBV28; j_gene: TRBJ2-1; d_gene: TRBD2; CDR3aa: CASSLFRGGNEQFF; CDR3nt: TGTGCCAGCAGTTTATTCCGGGGGGGCAATGAGCAGTTCTTC
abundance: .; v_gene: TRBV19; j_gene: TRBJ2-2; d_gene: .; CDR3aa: CASSIELAGAGELFF; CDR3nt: TGTGCCAGTAGTATAGAACTAGCTGGCGCTGGGGAGCTGTTTTTT
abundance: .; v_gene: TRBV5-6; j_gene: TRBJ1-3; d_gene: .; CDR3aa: CASSFGASSGNTIYF; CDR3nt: TGTGCCAGCAGCTTCGGGGCCAGCTCTGGAAACACCATATATTTT
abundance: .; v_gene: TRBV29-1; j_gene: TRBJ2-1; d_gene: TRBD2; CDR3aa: CSGGTSGYNEQFF; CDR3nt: TGCAGCGGAGGGACTAGCGGTTACAATGAGCAGTTCTTC
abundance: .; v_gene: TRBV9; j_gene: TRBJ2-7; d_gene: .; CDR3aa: CASSVEEGDEQYF; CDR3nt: TGTGCCAGCAGCGTAGAAGAGGGGGACGAGCAGTACTTC
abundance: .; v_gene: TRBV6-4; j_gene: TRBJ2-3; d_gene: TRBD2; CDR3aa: CASSAGLAHTDTQYF; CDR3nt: TGTGCCAGCAGTGCGGGACTAGCGCACACAGATACGCAGTATTTT
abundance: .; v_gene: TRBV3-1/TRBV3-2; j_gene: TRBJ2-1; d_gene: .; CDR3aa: CASSHLGGGSVYNEQFF; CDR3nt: TGTGCCAGCAGCCACCTGGGGGGCGGGAGCGTCTACAATGAGCAGTTCTTC
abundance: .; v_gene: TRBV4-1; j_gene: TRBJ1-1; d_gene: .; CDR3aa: CASSQGQRTVNTEAFF; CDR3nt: TGCGCCAGCAGCCAAGGGCAAAGGACAGTGAACACTGAAGCTTTCTTT
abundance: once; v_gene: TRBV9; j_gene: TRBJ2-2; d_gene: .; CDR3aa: CASSVGTSRTGELFF; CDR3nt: TGTGCCAGCAGCGTAGGAACTAGCAGGACCGGGGAGCTGTTTTTT
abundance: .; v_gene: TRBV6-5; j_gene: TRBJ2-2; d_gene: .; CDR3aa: CASSSRTITGELFF; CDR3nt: TGTGCCAGCAGTTCCCGGACGATCACCGGGGAGCTGTTTTTT
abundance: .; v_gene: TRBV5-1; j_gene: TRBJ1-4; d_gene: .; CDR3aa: CASSLDGAIREKLFF; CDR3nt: TGCGCCAGCAGCTTGGACGGTGCGATTCGAGAAAAACTGTTTTTT
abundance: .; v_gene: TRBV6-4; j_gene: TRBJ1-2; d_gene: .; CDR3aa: CASSDDAEYGYTF; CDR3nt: TGTGCCAGCAGTGACGATGCGGAGTATGGCTACACCTTC
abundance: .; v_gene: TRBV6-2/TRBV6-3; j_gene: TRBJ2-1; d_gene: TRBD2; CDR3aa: CASSYAGRTSYNEQFF; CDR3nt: TGTGCCAGCAGTTACGCCGGGAGGACCTCCTACAATGAGCAGTTCTTC
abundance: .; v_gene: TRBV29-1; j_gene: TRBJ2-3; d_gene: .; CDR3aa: CSVGAKDITDTQYF; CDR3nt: TGCAGCGTTGGGGCTAAGGATATCACAGATACGCAGTATTTT
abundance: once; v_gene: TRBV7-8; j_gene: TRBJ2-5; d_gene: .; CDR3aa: CASSSGTFQETQYF; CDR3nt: TGTGCCAGCAGCTCTGGGACTTTCCAAGAGACCCAGTACTTC
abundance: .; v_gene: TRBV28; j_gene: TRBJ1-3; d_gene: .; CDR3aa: CASSLAGIGLGNTIYF; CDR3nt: TGTGCCAGCAGTTTGGCAGGGATAGGTTTGGGAAACACCATATATTTT
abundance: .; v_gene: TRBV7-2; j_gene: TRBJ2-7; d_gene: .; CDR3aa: CASALDPIMGYEQYF; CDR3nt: TGTGCCAGCGCGCTCGATCCTATCATGGGCTACGAGCAGTACTTC
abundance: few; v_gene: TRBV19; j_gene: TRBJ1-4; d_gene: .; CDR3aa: CASSWGRGEKLFF; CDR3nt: TGTGCCAGTAGTTGGGGGCGTGGGGAAAAACTGTTTTTT
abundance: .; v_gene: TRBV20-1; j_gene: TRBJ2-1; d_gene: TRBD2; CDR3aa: CSASRLAGVPNEQFF; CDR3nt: TGCAGTGCTAGTAGGCTAGCGGGAGTACCCAATGAGCAGTTCTTC
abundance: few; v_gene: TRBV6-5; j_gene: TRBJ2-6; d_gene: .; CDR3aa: CASTYGVGANVLTF; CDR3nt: TGTGCCAGCACCTATGGCGTTGGGGCCAACGTCCTGACTTTC
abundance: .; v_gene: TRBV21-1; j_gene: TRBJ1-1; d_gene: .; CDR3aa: CASSKAVQINTEAFF; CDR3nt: TGTGCCAGCAGCAAAGCAGTGCAGATCAACACTGAAGCTTTCTTT
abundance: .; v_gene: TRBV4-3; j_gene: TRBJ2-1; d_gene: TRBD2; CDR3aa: CASSQKTGGLAVEQFF; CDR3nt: TGCGCCAGCAGCCAAAAAACGGGGGGGTTAGCGGTAGAGCAGTTCTTC
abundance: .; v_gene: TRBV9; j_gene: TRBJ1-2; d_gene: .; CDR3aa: CASSAGFLPVGYTF; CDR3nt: TGTGCCAGCAGCGCGGGATTCCTGCCCGTTGGCTACACCTTC
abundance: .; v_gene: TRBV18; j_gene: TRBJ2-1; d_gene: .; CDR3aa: CASSPNSYNEQFF; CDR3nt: TGTGCCAGCTCACCAAACTCGTACAATGAGCAGTTCTTC
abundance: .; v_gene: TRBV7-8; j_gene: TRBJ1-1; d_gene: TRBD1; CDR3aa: CASSTGGFTEAFF; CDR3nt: TGTGCCAGCAGTACAGGGGGCTTCACTGAAGCTTTCTTT
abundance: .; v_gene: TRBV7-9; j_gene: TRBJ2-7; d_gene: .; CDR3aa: CASSLRVPYEQYF; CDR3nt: TGTGCCAGCAGCTTACGGGTGCCCTACGAGCAGTACTTC
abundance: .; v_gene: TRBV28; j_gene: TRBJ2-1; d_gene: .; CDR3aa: CASTRRGGQHDEQFF; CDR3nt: TGTGCCAGCACTCGGCGGGGAGGCCAACACGATGAGCAGTTCTTC
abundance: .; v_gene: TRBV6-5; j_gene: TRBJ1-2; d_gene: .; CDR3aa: CASRGENYGYTF; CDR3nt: TGTGCCAGCAGGGGGGAAAACTATGGCTACACCTTC
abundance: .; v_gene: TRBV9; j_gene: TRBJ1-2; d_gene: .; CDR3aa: CASSAIDWDTLNYGYTF; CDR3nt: TGTGCCAGCAGCGCCATTGACTGGGACACCCTTAACTATGGCTACACCTTC
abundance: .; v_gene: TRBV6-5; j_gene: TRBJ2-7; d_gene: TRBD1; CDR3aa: CASRYTGTGSYEQYF; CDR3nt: TGTGCCAGCAGATATACCGGGACAGGCTCCTACGAGCAGTACTTC
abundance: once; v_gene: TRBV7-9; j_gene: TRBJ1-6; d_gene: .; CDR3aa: CASSPDSVNSPLHF; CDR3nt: TGTGCCAGCAGCCCTGACAGTGTTAATTCACCCCTCCACTTT
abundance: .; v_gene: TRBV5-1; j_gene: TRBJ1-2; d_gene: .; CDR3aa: CASSLVDRTYGYTF; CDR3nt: TGCGCCAGCAGCTTGGTAGACAGGACCTATGGCTACACCTTC
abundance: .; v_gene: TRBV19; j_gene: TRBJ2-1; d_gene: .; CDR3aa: CASSDGSKSNEQFF; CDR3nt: TGTGCCAGTAGTGACGGCTCTAAATCCAATGAGCAGTTCTTC
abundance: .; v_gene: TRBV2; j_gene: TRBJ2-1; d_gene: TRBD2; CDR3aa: CASSEEAGVYNEQFF; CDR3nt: TGTGCCAGCAGTGAAGAAGCGGGAGTCTACAATGAGCAGTTCTTC
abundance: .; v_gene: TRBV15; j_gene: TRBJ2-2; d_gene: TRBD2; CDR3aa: CATSRGLENTGELFF; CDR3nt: TGTGCCACCAGCAGGGGACTAGAGAACACCGGGGAGCTGTTTTTT
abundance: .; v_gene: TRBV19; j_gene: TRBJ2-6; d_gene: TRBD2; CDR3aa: CASSAGSGTSGNGANVLTF; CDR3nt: TGTGCCAGTAGTGCCGGGTCCGGGACTAGCGGGAACGGGGCCAACGTCCTGACTTTC
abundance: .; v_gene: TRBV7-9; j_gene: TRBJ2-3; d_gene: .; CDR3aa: CASSSSLVENTQYF; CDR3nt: TGTGCCAGCAGCTCAAGCCTCGTGGAAAATACGCAGTATTTT
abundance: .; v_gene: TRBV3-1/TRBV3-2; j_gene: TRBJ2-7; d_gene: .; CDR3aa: CASSQLRGYTEQYF; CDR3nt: TGTGCCAGCAGCCAATTAAGGGGTTATACAGAGCAGTACTTC